The 17 T cell receptor beta chains given below trace back to one sample, sequenced in a study of T cells in women clearing cervical HPV infection. TCRdb keeps only in-frame clones here, not all; method: immunoSEQ multiplex PCR. The listing contains approximately 35,000 clones. Sample: blood buffy coat. The receptors stem from a woman aged 18-69 years with a cervical HPV16 infection that either progressed to CIN3+ or cleared (not recorded which).

Note on this clone: The read stops 3 residues short of the end of the CDR3; the missing end is completed from the germline J gene. This chain links TRBV6-2 or TRBV6-3 with TRBJ1-2, with D maybe TRBD1 (6 bases). The CDR3 extends over 16 amino acids. The V gene lost 6 bases and the J gene lost 7 bases, with 24 bases spanning the gap. In germline, CDR1 is MNHEY, CDR2 SVGEGT. The CDR3 bases that were read are TGTGCCAGCAGGCCCCCTTCGAAGGGGGAAAAGGCTGGC. This codes for CASRPPSKGEKAG. The complete CDR3 reads CASRPPSKGEKAGYTF.

Concerning this clone itself: The CDR3 goes on 3 residues after the read ends, and that part is filled in from the germline J gene. The chain employs TRBV5-1 and TRBJ2-1; 8 nucleotides align to TRBD1. Losses at the gene ends were 0 bases for V and 0 bases for J; bases not matched to a gene: 5. The CDR3 spans 17 residues. Germline assignment: CDR1 SGHRS and CDR2 YFSETQ. CDR3 protein: CASSLAGGESSYNEQFF. The CDR3 bases that were read are TGCGCCAGCAGCTTGGCAGGGGGCGAAAGCTCCTACAATGAG. Drawing the rest from reference TRBV5-1 and TRBJ2-1, the complete variable domain is KAGVTQTPRYLIKTRGQQVTLSCSPISGHRSVSWYQQTPGQGLQFLFEYFSETQRNKGNFPGRFSGRQFSNSRSEMNVSTLELGDSALYLCASSLAGGESSYNEQFFGPGTRLTVL.

Details on this clone: The read ends 3 residues early relative to the CDR3; the germline J gene fills the gap. V gene TRBV20-1 combines with J gene TRBJ1-2, with D possibly being TRBD1 (5 bases). The CDR3 length is 12 residues. Trimming shortened V by 7 bases and J by 2 bases, and 11 bases separated the two germline ends. Looked up from germline, CDR1 is DFQATT and CDR2 is SNEGSKA (reference sequence). The sequenced CDR3 bases are TGCAGTGTAACGGGGGGGAACTATGGC. The encoded protein is CSVTGGNYG. The complete CDR3 sequence is CSVTGGNYGYTF.

Details on this clone: The sequenced fragment ends 3 residues before the CDR3 boundary, so the rest is inferred from the germline J gene. V gene TRBV20-1 combines with J gene TRBJ2-5; tentative D call: TRBD1 (5 bases). CDR1 is DFQATT, CDR2 SNEGSKA, per germline (reference sequence). The CDR3 runs 12 residues. Partial CDR3 DNA: TGCAGTGCCGTGCCTGGGGCCGCCACC. Translated: CSAVPGAAT. The whole CDR3 sequence is CSAVPGAATQYF.

A note on this clone: The missing CDR3 end, 3 residues past where the read stops, is filled in from the germline J gene. V is TRBV7-2 and J is TRBJ1-1, with a weak D call TRBD1 (5 bases). The CDR3 extends over 13 amino acids. Germline CDR1 SGHTA, CDR2 FQGNSA. The CDR3 here is CASSQAGVYGAFF. Incomplete CDR3 DNA: TGTGCCAGCAGCCAGGCGGGGGTCTATGGA.

Comment on this clone: The CDR3 is cut off 3 residues early in the read; its end comes from the germline J gene. V usage is TRBV5-1 and J usage is TRBJ2-1; 10 positions agree with TRBD2. CDR3 length: 15 amino acids. V lost 3 bases and J lost 1; bases outside the gene matches: 1. Germline V lookup: CDR1 SGHRS, CDR2 YFSETQ. CDR3 sequence reads: CASSSSGGSYNEQFF. The sequenced part of the CDR3 DNA is TGCGCCAGCAGCTCTAGCGGGGGTTCCTACAATGAG.

Points on this clone: With the read ending 3 residues before the CDR3 end, the germline J gene is used to fill in that end. The chain joins TRBV19 to TRBJ2-2, with D tentatively TRBD2 (5 bases). The germline V gene encodes CDR1 LNHDA and CDR2 SQIVND (reference sequence). The length of the CDR3 is 14 residues. The CDR3: CASSGLSFWEKLFF. The DNA read from the CDR3 is TGTGCCAGTAGCGGACTCAGTTTTTGGGAAAAG.

CDR3 amino acids: CSARPPGLGYMKTQYF. Partial CDR3 DNA: TGCAGTGCTAGACCCCCGGGACTAGGGTATATGAAGACC. The V and J genes are TRBV20-1 and TRBJ2-5, with 8 positions matching TRBD2. The read halts 3 residues ahead of the CDR3 end, with the missing end drawn from the germline J gene. CDR3 length: 16 amino acids. Trimming at V came to 2 bases and at J to 6 bases, leaving 14 bases not matched to a gene. Germline V gene sequence: CDR1 DFQATT, CDR2 SNEGSKA (reference sequence).

Concerning this clone itself: The missing CDR3 end, 3 residues past where the read stops, is filled in from the germline J gene. This rearrangement joins TRBV28 to TRBJ1-5; 8 bases match TRBD1. CDR1 MDHEN and CDR2 SYDVKM come from the germline V gene. With 3 bases clipped from V and 2 bases from J, the junction kept 12 bases outside the gene matches. The CDR3 has 18 residues. Here the CDR3 reads CASSFPTPTGAGNQPQHF. CDR3 bases read: TGTGCCAGCAGTTTCCCAACCCCGACAGGGGCGGGCAATCAGCCC.

As for this clone: Read data end 3 residues before the CDR3 end; the end is taken from the germline J gene. V usage is TRBV28 and J usage is TRBJ2-7, with TRBD1 matching 7 bases. Germline V gives CDR1 MDHEN, CDR2 SYDVKM. J lost 0 bases, V lost 3 bases, and 8 bases had no gene match. The CDR3 has 16 amino acids. The CDR3: CASSLQGTAYSYEQYF. CDR3 bases read: TGTGCCAGCAGTTTGCAAGGGACAGCTTACTCCTACGAG.

As concerns this clone: The read ends 3 residues early relative to the CDR3; the germline J gene fills the gap. The chain has TRBV11-3 and TRBJ2-7; maybe TRBD2 (6 bases). The length of the CDR3 is 14 residues. Germline values: CDR1 SGHNT, CDR2 YENEEA. Between the trimmed V and J ends, which lost 3 bases and 5 bases, there was a span of 14 bases. The CDR3 reads CASSFGGQTNEQYF. The sequenced part of the CDR3 DNA is TGTGCCAGCAGCTTCGGAGGGCAGACTAACGAG. The full variable domain, with the rest looked up from reference TRBV11-3 and TRBJ2-7, is EAGVVQSPRYKIIEKKQPVAFWCNPISGHNTLYWYLQNLGQGPELLIRYENEEAVDDSQLPKDRFSAERLKGVDSTLKIQPAELGDSAVYLCASSFGGQTNEQYFGPGTRLTVT.

Turning to this clone: Read coverage stops 3 residues before the CDR3 terminus; the germline J gene supplies the remainder. The chain is built from TRBV6-1 and TRBJ2-2; 11 nucleotides agree with TRBD1. Germline V gene sequence: CDR1 MNHNS, CDR2 SASEGT. J gave up 4 bases and V 3 bases, and 1 base lay outside the gene matches. This CDR3 comprises 15 residues. CDR3 amino acids: CASSEGTGGTGELFF. The sequenced CDR3 bases are TGTGCCAGCAGTGAGGGGACAGGGGGCACCGGGGAG.

For this clone: The read ends 3 residues shy of where the CDR3 ends; the end is completed using the germline J gene. The chain has TRBV2 and TRBJ2-5; possible D gene TRBD2, 7 bases. The germline V gene has CDR1 SNHLY and CDR2 FYNNEI. V gave up 5 bases and J gave up 4 bases, with 17 bases separating them. The CDR3 extends over 15 amino acids. The DNA read from the CDR3 is TGTGCCAGCAGTAAGGTGGGGGGGGCGGGAGAGACC. Its protein product is CASSKVGGAGET. The entire CDR3 is CASSKVGGAGETQYF.

Turning to this clone: The observed sequence ends 3 residues before the CDR3 terminus, with the missing tail filled in from the germline J gene. This chain uses TRBV2 with TRBJ2-3; TRBD2 matches at 14 bases. The CDR3 covers 14 residues. Germline V lookup: CDR1 SNHLY, CDR2 FYNNEI. The CDR3 spells CATSGLAGVETQYF. CDR3 DNA, as far as it was read: TGTGCCACCTCGGGACTAGCGGGGGTAGAGACG.

As for this clone: The read ends 3 residues early relative to the CDR3; the germline J gene fills the gap. The chain has TRBV7-9 and TRBJ1-1, with 7 nucleotides matching TRBD1. The CDR3 extends over 14 amino acids. Germline assignment: CDR1 SEHNR and CDR2 FQNEAQ (reference sequence). The ends lost 5 bases at V and 3 bases at J; junction bases unmatched: 6. This chain's CDR3 is CASSPSDRDTEAFF. CDR3 DNA, as far as it was read: TGTGCCAGCAGCCCTAGCGACAGGGACACTGAA.

The CDR3 spells CASSPYGTASNQPQHF. The sequenced CDR3 bases are TGTGCCAGCAGCCCATATGGGACTGCGAGCAATCAGCCC. The gene calls are TRBV6-2 or TRBV6-3 and TRBJ1-5; a weak D match, TRBD1 (5 bases). The read terminates 3 residues ahead of where the CDR3 ends, so the germline J gene completes it. The CDR3 is made up of 16 amino acids. Germline lookup yields CDR1 MNHEY and CDR2 SVGEGT. The V gene lost 6 bases and the J gene lost 1 base, with 16 bases spanning the gap.

Comment on this clone: The sequence runs out 3 residues before the end of the CDR3; the remainder is reconstructed from the germline J gene. The chain recombines TRBV24-1 with TRBJ2-5; 9 bases agree with TRBD1. The J segment lost 5 bases and the V segment lost 4 bases, leaving 4 bases of the junction unmatched. The CDR3 spans 14 residues. Germline lookup yields CDR1 KGHDR and CDR2 SFDVKD. The CDR3 region is CATSETGQGETQYF. Incomplete CDR3 DNA: TGTGCCACCAGTGAAACTGGACAGGGGGAGACC.